The TCR beta chain under discussion was sequenced for a study of cytomegalovirus exposure and HLA in healthy donors. Primers for the PCR totalled 60 Vbeta and 13 Jbeta. Profiled with immunoSEQ multiplex PCR; TCRdb holds only in-frame clones, not every one. The table includes 75,000 to 85,000 clones, around 81% detected once. To note about this clone: The junction shows a germline mismatch at one end, possibly a read error.

Sequenced input: PBMCs. This clonotype was obtained from a male donor in good health and CMV-seronegative.

CDR3 protein: CASRSRGDRAFYGYPF. CDR3 DNA sequence: TGTGCCAGCAGGTCACGTGGGGACAGAGCTTTCTATGGCTACCCCTTC. The V gene is TRBV28, the J gene TRBJ1-2; TRBD1 agrees at 7 bases. The germline gives CDR1 MDHEN, CDR2 SYDVKM. The CDR3 runs 16 residues.